The T cell receptor beta chain described here comes from a study of CD8+ T cells in alopecia areata. About the study: Those patients who were treated received oral tofacitinib, which was given at 5 to 10 mg twice daily for moderate-to-severe alopecia areata.

TCR sequencing used cDNA made by reverse transcription of extracted RNA. The repertoire was sequenced with immunoSEQ multiplex PCR; TCRdb's copy has only in-frame clones and lacks some. The profile shows 140,000 to 150,000 clones, under 60% of them singletons. V was trimmed by 4 bases and J by 4 bases, leaving 14 bases between them. CDR3 size: 14 residues. The chain recombines TRBV23-1 with TRBJ2-7, with D possibly matching TRBD1 (6 bases). TRBV23-1 is filed as an ORF, its function uncertain. The clonotype was recovered from a human donor with alopecia areata. The sequencing used CD4+ T cells sorted from blood, collected at week 0. The CDR3 loop reads CASSRPGHSYEQYF. The DNA of the CDR3 is TGCGCCAGCAGTCGGCCGGGACACAGTTACGAGCAGTACTTC.